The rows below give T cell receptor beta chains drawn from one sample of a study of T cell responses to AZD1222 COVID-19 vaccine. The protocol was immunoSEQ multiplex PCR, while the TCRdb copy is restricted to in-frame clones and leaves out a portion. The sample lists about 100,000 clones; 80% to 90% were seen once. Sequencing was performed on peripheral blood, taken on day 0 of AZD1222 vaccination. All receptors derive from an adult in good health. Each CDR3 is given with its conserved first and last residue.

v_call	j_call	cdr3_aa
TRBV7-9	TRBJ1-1	CASSINRVPEAFF
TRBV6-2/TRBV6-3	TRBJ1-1	CASSYLGQGGNTEAFF
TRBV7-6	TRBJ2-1	CASSLGTSGGYNEQFF
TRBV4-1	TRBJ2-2	CASSHPRLLGELFF
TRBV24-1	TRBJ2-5	CATSRGFPGETQYF
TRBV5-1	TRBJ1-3	CASSLPRQGINTIYF
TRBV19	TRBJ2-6	CASSMVGQGGSGANVLTF
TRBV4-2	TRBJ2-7	CASSQVDGGNYEQYF
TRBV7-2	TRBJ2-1	CASSLGRNNEQFF
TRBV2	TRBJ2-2	CASSGGGVGTGELFF
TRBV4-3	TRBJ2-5	CASSLNPQAGTQYF
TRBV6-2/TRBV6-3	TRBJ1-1	CASSYLRTEAFF
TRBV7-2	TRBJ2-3	CASSLAGTVASDTQYF
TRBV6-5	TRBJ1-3	CASRPGTTGNTIYF
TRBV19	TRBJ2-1	CASRGPGRSYNEQFF
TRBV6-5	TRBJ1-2	CASSYSTGGLGYTF
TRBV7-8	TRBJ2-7	CASSLVEGSYEQYF
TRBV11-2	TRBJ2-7	CASSFGYGQYF
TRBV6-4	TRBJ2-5	CASSAGGLAGKETQYF
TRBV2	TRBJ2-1	CASSEQGPNEQFF
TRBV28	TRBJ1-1	CASSHTWGPGQNTEAFF
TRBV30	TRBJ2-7	CAWLRLAPYEQYF
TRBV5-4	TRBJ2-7	CASRTGSSYEQYF
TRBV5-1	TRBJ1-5	CASSLGFSSNQPQHF
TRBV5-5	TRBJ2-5	CASSSLAVPGVTQYF
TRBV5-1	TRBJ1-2	CASSRRPYTEDGYTF
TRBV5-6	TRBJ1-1	CASSSLTGSPEAFF
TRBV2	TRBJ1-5	CASSERTGLGNQPQHF
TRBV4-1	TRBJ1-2	CASSQERGPNYGYTF
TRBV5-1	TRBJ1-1	CASSLQTGGVTEAFF
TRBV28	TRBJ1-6	CASSRDRAYNSPLHF
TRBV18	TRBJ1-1	CASSLGANTEAFF
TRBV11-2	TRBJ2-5	CASSLGLASGGQETQYF
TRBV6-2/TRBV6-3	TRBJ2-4	CASSYPYGRGVAKNIQYF
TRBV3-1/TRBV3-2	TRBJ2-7	CASSHLAGAHEQYF
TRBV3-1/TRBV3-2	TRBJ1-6	CASSRGRAGSPLHF
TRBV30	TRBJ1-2	CAWSTGGKNGYTF